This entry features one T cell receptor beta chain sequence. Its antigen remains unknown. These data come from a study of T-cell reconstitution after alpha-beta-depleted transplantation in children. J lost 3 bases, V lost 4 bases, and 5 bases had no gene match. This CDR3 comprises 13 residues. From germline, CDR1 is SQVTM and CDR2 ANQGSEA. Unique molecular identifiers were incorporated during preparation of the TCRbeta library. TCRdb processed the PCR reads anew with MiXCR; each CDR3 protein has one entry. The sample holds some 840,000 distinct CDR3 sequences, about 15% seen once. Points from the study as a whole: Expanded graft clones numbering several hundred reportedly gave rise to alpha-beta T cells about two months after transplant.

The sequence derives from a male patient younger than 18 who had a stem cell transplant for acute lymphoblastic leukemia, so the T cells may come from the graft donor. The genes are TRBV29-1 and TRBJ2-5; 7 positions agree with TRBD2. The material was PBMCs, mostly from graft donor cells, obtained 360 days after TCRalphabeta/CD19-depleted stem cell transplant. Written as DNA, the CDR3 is TGCAGCGTTGCAGGCGGGGGTGAAGAGACCCAGTACTTC. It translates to CSVAGGGEETQYF. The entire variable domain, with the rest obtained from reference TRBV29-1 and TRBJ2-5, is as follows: SAVISQKPSRDICQRGTSLTIQCQVDSQVTMMFWYRQQPGQSLTLIATANQGSEATYESGFVIDKFPISRPNLTFSTLTVSNMSPEDSSIYLCSVAGGGEETQYFGPGTRLLVL.